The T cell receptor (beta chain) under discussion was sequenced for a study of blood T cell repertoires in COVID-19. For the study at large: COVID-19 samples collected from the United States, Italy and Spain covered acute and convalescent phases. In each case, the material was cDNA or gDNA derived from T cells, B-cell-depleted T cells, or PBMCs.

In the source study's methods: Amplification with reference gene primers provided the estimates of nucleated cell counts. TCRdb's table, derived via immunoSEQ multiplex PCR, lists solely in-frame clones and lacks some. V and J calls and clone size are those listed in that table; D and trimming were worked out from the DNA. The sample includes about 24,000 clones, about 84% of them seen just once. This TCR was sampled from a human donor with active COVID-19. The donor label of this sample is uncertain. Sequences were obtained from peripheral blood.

CDR3 amino acids: CASSLLRYQETQYF. In DNA, the CDR3 is TGTGCCAGCAGCTTACTCCGGTACCAAGAGACCCAGTACTTC. This rearrangement joins TRBV7-9 to TRBJ2-5; no definite D call. The germline V and J ends were trimmed by 2 bases and 0 bases, with 7 bases remaining between them. The CDR3 has 14 amino acids. The germline CDR1 and CDR2 sequences are SEHNR and FQNEAQ (reference sequence). Filled out from reference TRBV7-9 and TRBJ2-5, the complete variable domain reads DTGVSQNPRHKITKRGQNVTFRCDPISEHNRLYWYRQTLGQGPEFLTYFQNEAQLEKSRLLSDRFSAERPKGSFSTLEIQRTEQGDSAMYLCASSLLRYQETQYFGPGTRLLVL.